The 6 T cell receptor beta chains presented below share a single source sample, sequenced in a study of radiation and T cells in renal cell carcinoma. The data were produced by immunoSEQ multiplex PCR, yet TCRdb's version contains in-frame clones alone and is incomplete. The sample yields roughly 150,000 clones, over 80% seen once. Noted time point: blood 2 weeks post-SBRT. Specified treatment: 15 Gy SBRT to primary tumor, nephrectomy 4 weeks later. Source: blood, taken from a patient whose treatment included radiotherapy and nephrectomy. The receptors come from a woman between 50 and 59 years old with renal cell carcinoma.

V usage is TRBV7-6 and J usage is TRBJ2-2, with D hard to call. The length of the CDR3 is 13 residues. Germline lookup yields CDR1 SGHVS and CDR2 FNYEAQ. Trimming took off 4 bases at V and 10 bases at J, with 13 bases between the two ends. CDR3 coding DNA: TGTGCCAGCAGCTCACCGGGTTTCGAGGAGCTGTTTTTT. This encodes CASSSPGFEELFF.

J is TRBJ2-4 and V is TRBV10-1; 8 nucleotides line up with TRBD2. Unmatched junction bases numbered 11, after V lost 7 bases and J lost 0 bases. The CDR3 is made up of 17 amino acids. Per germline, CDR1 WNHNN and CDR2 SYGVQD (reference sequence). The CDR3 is CASKRAGAHLAKNIQYF. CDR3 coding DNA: TGCGCCAGCAAGAGAGCGGGGGCGCACCTAGCCAAAAACATTCAGTACTTC.

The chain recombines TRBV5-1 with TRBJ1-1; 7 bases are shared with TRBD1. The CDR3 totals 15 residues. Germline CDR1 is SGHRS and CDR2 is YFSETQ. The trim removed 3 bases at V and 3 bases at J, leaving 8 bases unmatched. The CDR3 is CASSSQGPFDTEAFF. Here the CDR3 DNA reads TGCGCCAGCAGCTCACAGGGGCCCTTCGACACTGAAGCTTTCTTT.

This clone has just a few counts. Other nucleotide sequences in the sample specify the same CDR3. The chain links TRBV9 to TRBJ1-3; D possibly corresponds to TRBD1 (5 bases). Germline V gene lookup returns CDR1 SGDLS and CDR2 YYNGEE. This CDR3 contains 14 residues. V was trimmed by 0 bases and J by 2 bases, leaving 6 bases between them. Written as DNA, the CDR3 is TGTGCCAGCAGCGTAGGGGGGACTGGAAACACCATATATTTT. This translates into CASSVGGTGNTIYF.

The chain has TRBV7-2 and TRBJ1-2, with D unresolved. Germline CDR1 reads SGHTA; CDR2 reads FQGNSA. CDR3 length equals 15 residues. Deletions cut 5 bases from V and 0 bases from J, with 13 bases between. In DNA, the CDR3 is TGTGCCAGCAGCCAACAGACGGGTGCTAACTATGGCTACACCTTC. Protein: CASSQQTGANYGYTF.

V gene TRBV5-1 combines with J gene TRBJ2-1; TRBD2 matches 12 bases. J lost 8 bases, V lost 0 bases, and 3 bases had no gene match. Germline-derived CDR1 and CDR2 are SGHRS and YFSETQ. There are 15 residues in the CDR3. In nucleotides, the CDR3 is TGCGCCAGCAGCTTGGCAGGACTAGCGGGGTATGAGCAGTTCTTC. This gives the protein CASSLAGLAGYEQFF.